This TCR beta chain was documented in a study of siplizumab effects on memory and regulatory T cells. Study results and limitations: Naive T cells seemed more diverse than memory cells and seemed major alloresponse contributors. Alloreactive sequences that could be traced to unstimulated CD4+ memory cells showed a significant reduction under siplizumab. It was not possible to assign a naive or memory phenotype to roughly 80-97% of proliferating CD4+ or CD8+ clones. Controls had 26.9% Treg-derived mappable alloreactive CD4+ clones on average, versus approximately 70% with siplizumab.

Worth noting for this clone: Its target is unknown.

Libraries were prepared by immunoSEQ multiplex PCR; TCRdb keeps only in-frame clonotypes and omits some of them. The sample has about 100,000 clones, roughly 94% seen once. The length of the CDR3 is 16 residues. CDR1 MDHEN and CDR2 SYDVKM come from the germline V gene. Trimming stripped 2 bases from V and 6 bases from J, with 17 bases between. The sequence was collected from a human donor in good health. The genes are TRBV28 and TRBJ2-1, with D perhaps matching TRBD1 or TRBD2 (5 bases each). What was sequenced was non-Treg CD4+ T cells sorted from blood. The CDR3 here is CASSLEGPVVSNEQFF. CDR3 DNA sequence: TGTGCCAGCAGTTTAGAGGGACCAGTCGTGAGCAATGAGCAGTTCTTC.